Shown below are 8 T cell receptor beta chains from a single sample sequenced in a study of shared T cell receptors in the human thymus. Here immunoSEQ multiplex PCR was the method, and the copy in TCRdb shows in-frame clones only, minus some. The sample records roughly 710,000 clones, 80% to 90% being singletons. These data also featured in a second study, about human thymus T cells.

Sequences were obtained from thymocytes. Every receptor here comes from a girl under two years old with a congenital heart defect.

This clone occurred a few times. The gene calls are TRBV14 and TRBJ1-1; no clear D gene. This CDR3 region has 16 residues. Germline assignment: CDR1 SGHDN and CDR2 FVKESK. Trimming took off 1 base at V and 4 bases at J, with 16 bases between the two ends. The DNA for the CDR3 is TGTGCCAGCAGCCAAGTTCAGGCCCACATCGGCACTGAAGCTTTCTTT. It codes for CASSQVQAHIGTEAFF.

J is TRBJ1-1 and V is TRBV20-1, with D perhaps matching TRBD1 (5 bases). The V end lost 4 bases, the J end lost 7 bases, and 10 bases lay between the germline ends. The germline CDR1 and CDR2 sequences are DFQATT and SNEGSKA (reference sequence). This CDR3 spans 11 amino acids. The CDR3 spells CSANRQIEAFF. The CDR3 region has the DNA TGCAGTGCTAACCGACAGATTGAAGCTTTCTTT.

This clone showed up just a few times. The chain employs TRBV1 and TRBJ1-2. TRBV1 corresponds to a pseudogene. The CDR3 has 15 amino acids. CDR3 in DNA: TGCACCAGCAGCCACGGAGAGGGGGGGCACTATGGCTACACCTTC. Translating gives CTSSHGEGGHYGYTF.

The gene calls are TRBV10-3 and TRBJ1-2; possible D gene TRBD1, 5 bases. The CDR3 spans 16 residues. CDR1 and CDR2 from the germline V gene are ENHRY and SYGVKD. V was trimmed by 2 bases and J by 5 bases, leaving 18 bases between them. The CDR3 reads CAISETAGRNMYGYTF. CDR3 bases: TGTGCCATCAGTGAGACTGCGGGACGGAACATGTATGGCTACACCTTC.

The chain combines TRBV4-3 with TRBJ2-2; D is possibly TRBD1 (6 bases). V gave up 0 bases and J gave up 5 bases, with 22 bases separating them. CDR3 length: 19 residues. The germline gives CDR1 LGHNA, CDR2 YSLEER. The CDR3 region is CASSQDQGHIAVRTGELFF. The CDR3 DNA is TGCGCCAGCAGCCAAGATCAGGGACACATCGCGGTGAGGACCGGGGAGCTGTTTTTT.

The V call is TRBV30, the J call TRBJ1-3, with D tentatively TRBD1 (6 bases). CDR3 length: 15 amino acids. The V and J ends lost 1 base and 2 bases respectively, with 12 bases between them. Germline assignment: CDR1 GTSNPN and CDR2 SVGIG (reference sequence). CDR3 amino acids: CAWSDEAGAGNTIYF. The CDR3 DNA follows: TGTGCCTGGAGTGACGAAGCAGGGGCTGGAAACACCATATATTTT.

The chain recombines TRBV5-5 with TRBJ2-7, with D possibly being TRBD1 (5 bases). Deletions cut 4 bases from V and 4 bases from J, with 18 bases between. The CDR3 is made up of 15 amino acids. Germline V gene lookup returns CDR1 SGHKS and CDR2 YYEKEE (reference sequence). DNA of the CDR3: TGTGCCAGCAGCCCTAAGTGGGGCTTTCAATACGAGCAGTACTTC. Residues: CASSPKWGFQYEQYF.

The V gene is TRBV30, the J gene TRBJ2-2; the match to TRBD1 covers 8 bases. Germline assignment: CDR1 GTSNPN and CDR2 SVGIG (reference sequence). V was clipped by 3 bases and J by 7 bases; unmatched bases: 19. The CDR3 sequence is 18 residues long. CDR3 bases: TGTGCCTGGAGCCCAATCTTTCTCAGGGGGCGCTTCGTCGGGGAGCTGTTTTTT. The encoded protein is CAWSPIFLRGRFVGELFF.